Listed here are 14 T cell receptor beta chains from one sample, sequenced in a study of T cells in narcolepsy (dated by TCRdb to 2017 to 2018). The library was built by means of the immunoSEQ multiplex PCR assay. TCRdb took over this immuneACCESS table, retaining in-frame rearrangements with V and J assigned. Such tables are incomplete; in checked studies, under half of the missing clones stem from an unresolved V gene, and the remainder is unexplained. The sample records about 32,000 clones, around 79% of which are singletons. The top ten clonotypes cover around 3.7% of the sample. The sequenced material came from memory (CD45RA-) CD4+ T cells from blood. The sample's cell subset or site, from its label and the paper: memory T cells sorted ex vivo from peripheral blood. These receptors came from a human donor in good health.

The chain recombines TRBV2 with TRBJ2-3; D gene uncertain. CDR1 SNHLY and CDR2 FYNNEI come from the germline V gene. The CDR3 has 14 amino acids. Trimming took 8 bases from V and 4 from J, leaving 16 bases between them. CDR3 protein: CASVLAKSPDTQYF. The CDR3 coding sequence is TGTGCCAGCGTATTAGCTAAAAGTCCAGATACGCAGTATTTT.

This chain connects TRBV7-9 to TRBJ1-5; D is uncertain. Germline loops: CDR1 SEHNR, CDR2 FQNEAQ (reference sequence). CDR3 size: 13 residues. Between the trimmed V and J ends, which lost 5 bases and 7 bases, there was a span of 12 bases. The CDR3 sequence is CASSPQPLQPQHF. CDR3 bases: TGTGCCAGCAGCCCTCAGCCCCTACAGCCCCAGCATTTT.

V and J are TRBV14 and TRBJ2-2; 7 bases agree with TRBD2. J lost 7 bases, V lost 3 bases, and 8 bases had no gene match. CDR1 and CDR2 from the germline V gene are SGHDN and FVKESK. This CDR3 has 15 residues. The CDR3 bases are TGTGCCAGCAGCCAGTTAACTAGCGAGGTCGGGGAGCTGTTTTTT. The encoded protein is CASSQLTSEVGELFF. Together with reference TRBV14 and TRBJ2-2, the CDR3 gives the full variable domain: EAGVTQFPSHSVIEKGQTVTLRCDPISGHDNLYWYRRVMGKEIKFLLHFVKESKQDESGMPNNRFLAERTGGTYSTLKVQPAELEDSGVYFCASSQLTSEVGELFFGEGSRLTVL.

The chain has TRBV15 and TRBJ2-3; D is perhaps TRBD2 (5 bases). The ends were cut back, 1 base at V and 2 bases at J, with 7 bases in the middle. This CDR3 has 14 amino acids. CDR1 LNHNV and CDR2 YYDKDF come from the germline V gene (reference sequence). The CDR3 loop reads CATSRGTFTDTQYF. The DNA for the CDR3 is TGTGCCACCAGCAGAGGGACTTTCACAGATACGCAGTATTTT.

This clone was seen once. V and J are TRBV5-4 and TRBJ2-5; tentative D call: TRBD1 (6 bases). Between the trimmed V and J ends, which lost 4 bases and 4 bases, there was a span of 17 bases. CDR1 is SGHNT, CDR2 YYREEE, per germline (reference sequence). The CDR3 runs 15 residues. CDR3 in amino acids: CASSQGSGGGETQYF. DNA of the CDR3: TGTGCCAGCAGCCAGGGGAGTGGGGGTGGAGAGACCCAGTACTTC.

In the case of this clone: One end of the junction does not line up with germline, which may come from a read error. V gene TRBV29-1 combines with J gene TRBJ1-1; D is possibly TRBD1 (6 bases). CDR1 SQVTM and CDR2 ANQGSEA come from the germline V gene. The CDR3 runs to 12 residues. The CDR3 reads CNVVWGASEAFF. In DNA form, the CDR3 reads TGCAACGTTGTTTGGGGGGCCTCTGAAGCTTTCTTT.

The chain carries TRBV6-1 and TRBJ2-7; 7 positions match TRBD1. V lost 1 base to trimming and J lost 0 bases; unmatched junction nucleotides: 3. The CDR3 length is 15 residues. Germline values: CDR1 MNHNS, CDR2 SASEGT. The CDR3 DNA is TGTGCCAGCAGTGAAGGGACAGGTCTCTCCTACGAGCAGTACTTC. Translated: CASSEGTGLSYEQYF.

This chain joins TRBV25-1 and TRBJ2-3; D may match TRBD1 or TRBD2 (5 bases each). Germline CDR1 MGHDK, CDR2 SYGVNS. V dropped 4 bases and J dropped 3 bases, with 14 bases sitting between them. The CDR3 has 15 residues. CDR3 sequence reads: CASSVGDLGTDTQYF. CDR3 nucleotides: TGTGCCAGCAGTGTGGGGGATTTGGGAACAGATACGCAGTATTTT.

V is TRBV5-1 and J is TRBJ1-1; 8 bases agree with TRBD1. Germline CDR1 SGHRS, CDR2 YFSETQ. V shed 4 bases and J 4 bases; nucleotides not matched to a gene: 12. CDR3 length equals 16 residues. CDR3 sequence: CASSMQATGGFTEAFF. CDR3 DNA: TGCGCCAGCAGCATGCAAGCAACAGGGGGGTTCACTGAAGCTTTCTTT.

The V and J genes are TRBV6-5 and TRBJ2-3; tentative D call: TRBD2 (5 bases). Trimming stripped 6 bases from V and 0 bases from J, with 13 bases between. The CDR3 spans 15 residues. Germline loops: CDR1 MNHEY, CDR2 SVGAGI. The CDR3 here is CASSGGLISTDTQYF. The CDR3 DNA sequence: TGTGCCAGCAGCGGTGGACTCATTAGCACAGATACGCAGTATTTT.

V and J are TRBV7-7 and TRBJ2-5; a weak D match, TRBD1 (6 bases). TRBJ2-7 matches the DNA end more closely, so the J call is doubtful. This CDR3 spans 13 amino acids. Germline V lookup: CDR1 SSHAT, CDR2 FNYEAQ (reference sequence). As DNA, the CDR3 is TGTGCCAGCAGCTTTCAACAGGGCGACGAGCAGTACTTC. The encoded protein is CASSFQQGDEQYF.

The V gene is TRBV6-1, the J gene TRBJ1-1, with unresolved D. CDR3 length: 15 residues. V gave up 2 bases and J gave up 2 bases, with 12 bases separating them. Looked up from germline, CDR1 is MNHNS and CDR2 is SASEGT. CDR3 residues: CASSEPADHNTEAFF. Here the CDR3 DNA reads TGTGCCAGCAGTGAACCGGCAGACCATAACACTGAAGCTTTCTTT.

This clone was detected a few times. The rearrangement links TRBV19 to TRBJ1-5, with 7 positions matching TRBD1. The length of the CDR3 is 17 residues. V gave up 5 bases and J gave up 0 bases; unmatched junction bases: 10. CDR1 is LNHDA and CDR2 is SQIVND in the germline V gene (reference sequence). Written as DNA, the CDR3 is TGTGCCAGTAGTCTAAGGCCGGGACAGAATAGCAATCAGCCCCAGCATTTT. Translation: CASSLRPGQNSNQPQHF.

The CDR3 sequence: CASIQTKSGNTIYF. The CDR3 DNA is TGTGCCAGCATCCAAACTAAGTCCGGAAACACCATATATTTT. V is TRBV2 and J is TRBJ1-3; D is uncertain. This CDR3 region has 14 residues. The germline V gene encodes CDR1 SNHLY and CDR2 FYNNEI. The germline V and J ends were trimmed by 7 bases and 4 bases, with 14 bases remaining between them.